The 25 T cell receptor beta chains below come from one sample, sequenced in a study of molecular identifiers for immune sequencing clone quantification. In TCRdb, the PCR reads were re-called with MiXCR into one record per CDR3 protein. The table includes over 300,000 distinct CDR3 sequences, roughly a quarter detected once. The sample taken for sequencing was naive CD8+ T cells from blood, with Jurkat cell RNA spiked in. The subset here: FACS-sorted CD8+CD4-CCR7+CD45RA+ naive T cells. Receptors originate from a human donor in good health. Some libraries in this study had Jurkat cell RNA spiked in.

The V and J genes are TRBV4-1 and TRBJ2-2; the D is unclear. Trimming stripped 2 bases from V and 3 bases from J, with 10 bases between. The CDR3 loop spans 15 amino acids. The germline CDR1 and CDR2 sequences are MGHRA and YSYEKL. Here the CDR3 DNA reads TGCGCCAGCAGCCAAAAAGTTAGTGACACCGGGGAGCTGTTTTTT. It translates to CASSQKVSDTGELFF.

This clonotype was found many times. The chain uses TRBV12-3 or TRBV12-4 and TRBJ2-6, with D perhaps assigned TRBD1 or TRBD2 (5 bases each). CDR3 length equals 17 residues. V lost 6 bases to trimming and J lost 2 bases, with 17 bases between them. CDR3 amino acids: CASRPRDVHAGANVLTF. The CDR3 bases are TGTGCCAGCAGACCCCGGGACGTACATGCTGGGGCCAACGTCCTGACTTTC.

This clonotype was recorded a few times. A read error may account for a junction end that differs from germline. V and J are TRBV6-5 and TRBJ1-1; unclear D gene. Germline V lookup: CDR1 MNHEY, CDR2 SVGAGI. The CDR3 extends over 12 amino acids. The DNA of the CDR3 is TGTGCCAGCAGTTCCTCGGATAGAGAAGCTCTCTTT. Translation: CASSSSDREALF.

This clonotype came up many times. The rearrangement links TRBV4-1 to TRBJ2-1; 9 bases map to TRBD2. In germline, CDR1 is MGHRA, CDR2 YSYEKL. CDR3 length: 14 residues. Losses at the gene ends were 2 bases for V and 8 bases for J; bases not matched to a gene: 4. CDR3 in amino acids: CASSQTTSGDEQFF. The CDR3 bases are TGCGCCAGCAGCCAAACGACTAGCGGAGATGAGCAGTTCTTC.

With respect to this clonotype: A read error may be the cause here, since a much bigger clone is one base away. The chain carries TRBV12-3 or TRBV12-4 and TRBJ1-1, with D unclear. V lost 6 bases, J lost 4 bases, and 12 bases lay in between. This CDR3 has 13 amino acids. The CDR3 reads CASRPNPATEAFF. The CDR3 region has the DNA TGTGCCAGCAGGCCCAACCCGGCCACTGAAGCTTTCTTT.

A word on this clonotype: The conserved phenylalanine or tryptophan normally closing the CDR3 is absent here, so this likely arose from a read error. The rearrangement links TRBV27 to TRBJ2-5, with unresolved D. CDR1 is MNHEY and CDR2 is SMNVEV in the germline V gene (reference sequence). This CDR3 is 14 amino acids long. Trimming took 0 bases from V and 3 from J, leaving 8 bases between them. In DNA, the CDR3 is TGTGCCAGCAGTTTATCAGTCTACGAAGAGACCCAGTACTCC. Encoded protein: CASSLSVYEETQYS.

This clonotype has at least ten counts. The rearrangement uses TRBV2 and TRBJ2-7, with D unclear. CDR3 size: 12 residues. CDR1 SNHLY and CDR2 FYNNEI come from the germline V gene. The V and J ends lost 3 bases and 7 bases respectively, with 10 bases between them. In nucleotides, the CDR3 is TGTGCCAGCAGTGATGTCCCGCGGGAGCAGTACTTC. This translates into CASSDVPREQYF.

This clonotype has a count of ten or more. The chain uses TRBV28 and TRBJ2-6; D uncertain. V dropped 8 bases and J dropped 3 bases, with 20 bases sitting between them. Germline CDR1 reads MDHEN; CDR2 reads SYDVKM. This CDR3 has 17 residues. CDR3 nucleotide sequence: TGTGCCAGCCGCCCGGGCCTCCACGCATATGGGGCCAACGTCCTGACTTTC. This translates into CASRPGLHAYGANVLTF.

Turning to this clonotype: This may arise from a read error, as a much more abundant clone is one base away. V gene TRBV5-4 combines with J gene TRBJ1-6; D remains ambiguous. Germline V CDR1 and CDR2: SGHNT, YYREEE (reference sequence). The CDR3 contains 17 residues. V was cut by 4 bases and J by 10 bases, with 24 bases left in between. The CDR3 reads CASSENSLGRGFSPLHF. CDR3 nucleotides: TGTGCCAGCAGCGAGAACTCTCTGGGCCGAGGATTCTCACCCCTCCACTTT.

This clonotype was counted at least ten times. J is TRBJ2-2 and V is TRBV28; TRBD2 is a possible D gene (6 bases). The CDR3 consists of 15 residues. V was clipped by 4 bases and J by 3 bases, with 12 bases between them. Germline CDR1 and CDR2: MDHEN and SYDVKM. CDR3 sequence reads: CASSSGSGYTGELFF. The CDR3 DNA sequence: TGTGCCAGCAGTTCCGGGAGTGGGTACACCGGGGAGCTGTTTTTT.

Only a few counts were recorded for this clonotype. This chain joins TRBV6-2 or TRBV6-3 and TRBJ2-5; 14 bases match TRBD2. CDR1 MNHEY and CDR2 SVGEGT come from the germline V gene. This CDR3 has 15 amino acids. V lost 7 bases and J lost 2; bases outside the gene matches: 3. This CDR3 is CASTRLAGGQETQYF. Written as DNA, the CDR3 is TGTGCCAGCACCAGACTAGCGGGAGGGCAAGAGACCCAGTACTTC.

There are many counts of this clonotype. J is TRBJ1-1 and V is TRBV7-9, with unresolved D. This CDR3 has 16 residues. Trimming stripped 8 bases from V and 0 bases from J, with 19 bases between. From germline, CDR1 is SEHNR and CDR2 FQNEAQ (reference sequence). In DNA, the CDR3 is TGTGCCAGCCTACCGGGCGGACCTATCATGAACACTGAAGCTTTCTTT. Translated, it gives CASLPGGPIMNTEAFF.

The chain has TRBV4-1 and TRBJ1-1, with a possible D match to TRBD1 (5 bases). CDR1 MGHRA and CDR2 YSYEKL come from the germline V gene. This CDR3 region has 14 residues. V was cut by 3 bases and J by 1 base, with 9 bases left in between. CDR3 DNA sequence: TGCGCCAGCAGCCACGCCACAGGGAACACTGAAGCTTTCTTT. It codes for CASSHATGNTEAFF.

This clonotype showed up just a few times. The CDR3: CASSADRSQETQYF. The CDR3 bases are TGTGCCAGCAGCGCAGACAGGAGCCAAGAGACCCAGTACTTC. V is TRBV7-9 and J is TRBJ2-5; D might be TRBD1 (6 bases). The CDR3 extends over 14 amino acids. Germline lookup yields CDR1 SEHNR and CDR2 FQNEAQ (reference sequence). Deletions cut 5 bases from V and 1 base from J, with 11 bases between.

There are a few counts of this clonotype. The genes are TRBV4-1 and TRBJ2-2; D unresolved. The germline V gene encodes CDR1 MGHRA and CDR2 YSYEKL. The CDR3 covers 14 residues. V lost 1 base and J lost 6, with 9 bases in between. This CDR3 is CASSQALSPGELFF. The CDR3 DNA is TGCGCCAGCAGCCAAGCCCTCTCCCCCGGGGAGCTGTTTTTT.

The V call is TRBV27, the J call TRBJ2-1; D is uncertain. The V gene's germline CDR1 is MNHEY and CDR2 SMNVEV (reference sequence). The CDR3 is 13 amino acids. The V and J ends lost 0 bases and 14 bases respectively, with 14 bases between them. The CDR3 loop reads CASSLSVRYLEFF. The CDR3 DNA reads TGTGCCAGCAGTTTATCGGTTAGGTATTTGGAGTTCTTC.

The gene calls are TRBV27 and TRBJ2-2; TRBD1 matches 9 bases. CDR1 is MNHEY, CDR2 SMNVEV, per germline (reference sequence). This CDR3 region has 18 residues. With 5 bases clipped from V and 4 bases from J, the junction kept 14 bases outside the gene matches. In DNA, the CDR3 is TGTGCCAGCAGTGCCGCTCCTTACAGGGGGCCTCCCACCGGGGAGCTGTTTTTT. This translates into CASSAAPYRGPPTGELFF.

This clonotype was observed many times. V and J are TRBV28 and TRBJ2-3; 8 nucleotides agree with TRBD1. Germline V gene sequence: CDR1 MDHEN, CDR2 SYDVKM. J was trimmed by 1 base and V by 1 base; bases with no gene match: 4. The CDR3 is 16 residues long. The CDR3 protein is CASSLYQGAGTDTQYF. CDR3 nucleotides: TGTGCCAGCAGTTTATATCAGGGGGCTGGCACAGATACGCAGTATTTT.

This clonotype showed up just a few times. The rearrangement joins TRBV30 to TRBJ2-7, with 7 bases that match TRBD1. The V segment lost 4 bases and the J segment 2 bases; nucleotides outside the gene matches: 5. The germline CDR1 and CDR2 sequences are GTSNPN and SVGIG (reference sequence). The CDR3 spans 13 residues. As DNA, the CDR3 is TGTGCCTGGAAAGACAGGGCCCCCTACGAGCAGTACTTC. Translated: CAWKDRAPYEQYF.

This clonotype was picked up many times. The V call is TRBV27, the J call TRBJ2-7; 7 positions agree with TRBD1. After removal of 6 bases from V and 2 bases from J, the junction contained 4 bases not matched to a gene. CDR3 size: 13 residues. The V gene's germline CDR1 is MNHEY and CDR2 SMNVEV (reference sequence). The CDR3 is CASSRGTAYEQYF. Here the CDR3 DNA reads TGTGCCAGCAGCAGGGGGACAGCCTACGAGCAGTACTTC.

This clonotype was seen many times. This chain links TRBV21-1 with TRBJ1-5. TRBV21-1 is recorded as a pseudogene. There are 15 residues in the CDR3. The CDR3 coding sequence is TGTGCCAGCAGCAAAGCGGGGGTGGGCAATCAGCCCCAGCATTTT. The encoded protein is CASSKAGVGNQPQHF.

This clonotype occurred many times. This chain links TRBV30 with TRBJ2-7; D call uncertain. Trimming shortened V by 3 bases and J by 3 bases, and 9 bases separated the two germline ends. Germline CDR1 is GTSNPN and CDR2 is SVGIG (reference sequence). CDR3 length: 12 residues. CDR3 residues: CAWREGRYEQYF. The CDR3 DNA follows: TGTGCCTGGAGGGAAGGGCGCTACGAGCAGTACTTC.

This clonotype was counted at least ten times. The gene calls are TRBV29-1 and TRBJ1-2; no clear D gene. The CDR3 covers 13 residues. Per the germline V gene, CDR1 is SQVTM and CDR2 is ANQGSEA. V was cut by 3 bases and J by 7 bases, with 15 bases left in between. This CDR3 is CSVDGQDYIGYTF. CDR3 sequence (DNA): TGCAGCGTTGACGGGCAGGACTATATTGGCTACACCTTC.

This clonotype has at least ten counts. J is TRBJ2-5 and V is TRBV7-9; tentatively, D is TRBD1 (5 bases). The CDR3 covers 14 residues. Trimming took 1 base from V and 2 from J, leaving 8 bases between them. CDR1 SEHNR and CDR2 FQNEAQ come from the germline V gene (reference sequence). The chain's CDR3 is CASSLGTIQETQYF. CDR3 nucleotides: TGTGCCAGCAGCTTAGGGACAATTCAAGAGACCCAGTACTTC.

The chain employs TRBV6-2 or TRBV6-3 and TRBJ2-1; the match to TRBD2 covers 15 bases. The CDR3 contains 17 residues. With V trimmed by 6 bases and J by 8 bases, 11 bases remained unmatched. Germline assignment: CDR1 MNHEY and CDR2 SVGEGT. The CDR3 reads CASSYEGLAGGWDEQFF. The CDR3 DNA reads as TGTGCCAGCAGCTACGAGGGACTAGCGGGAGGTTGGGATGAGCAGTTCTTC.